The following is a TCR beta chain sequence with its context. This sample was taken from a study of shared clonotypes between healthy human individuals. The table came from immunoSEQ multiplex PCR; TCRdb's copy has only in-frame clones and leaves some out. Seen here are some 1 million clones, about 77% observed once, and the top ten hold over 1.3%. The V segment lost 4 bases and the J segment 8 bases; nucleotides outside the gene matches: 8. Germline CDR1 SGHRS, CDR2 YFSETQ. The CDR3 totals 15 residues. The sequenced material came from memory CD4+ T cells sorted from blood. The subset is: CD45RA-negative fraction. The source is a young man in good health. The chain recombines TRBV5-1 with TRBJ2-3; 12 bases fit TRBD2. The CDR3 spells CASSMTSGGMGTQYF. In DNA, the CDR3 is TGCGCCAGCAGCATGACTAGCGGGGGTATGGGTACGCAGTATTTT.